The 24 T cell receptor beta chains below all came from one sample that was sequenced in a study of beta chain features in type 1 diabetes (dated by TCRdb to 2017 to 2018). Overall study results and their limits: Type 1 diabetes patients showed a moderate but significant shortening of TCRB CDR3 length in all four CD4+ subsets.

The library came from the immunoSEQ multiplex PCR assay. The entire isolated RNA was reverse transcribed using the High Capacity cDNA Reverse Transcription Kit, and thus expressed TCRB transcripts were sequenced. As stored in TCRdb, this immuneACCESS dataset retains in-frame rearrangements with V and J assigned. A fraction of the clones does not appear; measured against another copy, unresolved V genes explain less than half of the discrepancy, and the remainder lacks a known reason. The sample table lists 680,000 or so clones, 13% of them with a count of one. The ten largest account for approximately 0.021% of the sample. Their antigen targets remain unknown. The sample was naive CD4+ T cells from blood. The label giving this sample's cell subset or site can be read as: true naive CD4+ T cells. These receptors came from a man aged 18 to 30 with type 1 diabetes.

V gene TRBV2 combines with J gene TRBJ1-1; TRBD1 is a possible D gene (5 bases). Trimming removed 2 bases from V and 3 bases from J, with 13 bases in between. Germline V CDR1 and CDR2: SNHLY, FYNNEI. This CDR3 is 15 amino acids long. As DNA, the CDR3 is TGTGCCAGCAGTGAACGGCTGGGGGAGTACACTGAAGCTTTCTTT. It translates to CASSERLGEYTEAFF.

This clone was counted between two and nine times. The chain recombines TRBV6-1 with TRBJ1-3; 7 bases are a match to TRBD1. Looked up from germline, CDR1 is MNHNS and CDR2 is SASEGT. The CDR3 runs to 18 residues. The V segment lost 3 bases and the J segment 4 bases; nucleotides outside the gene matches: 15. CDR3 amino acids: CASSDESRGPRSGNTIYF. Written as DNA, the CDR3 is TGTGCCAGCAGTGACGAAAGTAGGGGGCCAAGGTCCGGAAACACCATATATTTT.

This clone has a handful of counts. The V and J genes are TRBV9 and TRBJ1-1, with D maybe TRBD1 (6 bases). Trimming cost V 4 bases and J 1 base, with 14 bases left between them. CDR3 length equals 15 residues. Per germline, CDR1 SGDLS and CDR2 YYNGEE. CDR3: CASSPQGHGNTEAFF. As DNA, the CDR3 is TGTGCCAGCAGCCCTCAGGGGCATGGGAACACTGAAGCTTTCTTT.

V gene TRBV4-1 combines with J gene TRBJ2-5, with 7 bases lining up with TRBD2. The CDR3 has 18 amino acids. V shed 1 base, J shed 5 bases, and the junction held 16 bases outside the gene matches. The germline CDR1 and CDR2 sequences are MGHRA and YSYEKL. CDR3 amino acids: CASSQVGFGTWEGETQYF. In DNA form, the CDR3 reads TGCGCCAGCAGCCAAGTCGGCTTTGGGACTTGGGAGGGGGAGACCCAGTACTTC.

This clone was seen more than once but under ten times. V and J are TRBV14 and TRBJ2-2; D unresolved. In germline, CDR1 is SGHDN, CDR2 FVKESK. CDR3 length equals 13 residues. Deletions cut 2 bases from V and 4 bases from J, with 5 bases between. The CDR3: CASSQQPTGELFF. CDR3 nucleotides: TGTGCCAGCAGCCAACAACCCACCGGGGAGCTGTTTTTT.

The rearrangement joins TRBV7-9 to TRBJ1-1; D is uncertain. CDR1 is SEHNR and CDR2 is FQNEAQ in the germline V gene (reference sequence). Trimming pared 5 bases from V and 11 bases from J, leaving 18 bases between. The CDR3 loop spans 13 amino acids. The CDR3: CASSPNDMVLAFF. In nucleotides, the CDR3 is TGTGCCAGCAGCCCTAACGACATGGTATTGGCTTTCTTT. Combining the CDR3 with reference TRBV7-9 and TRBJ1-1 gives the whole variable domain DTGVSQNPRHKITKRGQNVTFRCDPISEHNRLYWYRQTLGQGPEFLTYFQNEAQLEKSRLLSDRFSAERPKGSFSTLEIQRTEQGDSAMYLCASSPNDMVLAFFGQGTRLTVV.

In the case of this clone: Within the sample, other DNA sequences also encode this same CDR3. The chain recombines TRBV30 with TRBJ1-3, with a tentative D call TRBD1 (6 bases). Per the germline V gene, CDR1 is GTSNPN and CDR2 is SVGIG (reference sequence). V dropped 2 bases and J dropped 4 bases, with 9 bases sitting between them. The CDR3 has 13 residues. The CDR3 here is CAWSSGAGNTIYF. In DNA form, the CDR3 reads TGTGCCTGGAGTTCAGGGGCCGGAAACACCATATATTTT.

The chain carries TRBV7-9 and TRBJ1-1; D may be TRBD1 (5 bases). V gave up 5 bases and J gave up 5 bases, with 21 bases separating them. Germline V lookup: CDR1 SEHNR, CDR2 FQNEAQ (reference sequence). The CDR3 sequence is 16 residues long. CDR3 nucleotide sequence: TGTGCCAGCAGCGAAAGAGGGCAGGGACCTGGGACTGAAGCTTTCTTT. It specifies CASSERGQGPGTEAFF.

This clone was observed a few times. The V gene is TRBV18, the J gene TRBJ2-7; TRBD2 might be the D (6 bases). Trimming left V 2 bases short and J 6 bases short, with 17 bases between. The CDR3 runs to 15 residues. CDR1 KGHSH and CDR2 LQKENI come from the germline V gene. Written as DNA, the CDR3 is TGTGCCAGCTCACCAGTGTATGGGGGGTTCTCCGAGCAGTACTTC. It translates to CASSPVYGGFSEQYF.

This sequence joins TRBV27 and TRBJ2-3; weak D call: TRBD2 (6 bases). Germline CDR1 and CDR2: MNHEY and SMNVEV (reference sequence). With 7 bases removed from V and 9 bases from J, the gap between germline ends came to 35 bases. The CDR3 is 19 residues long. The chain's CDR3 is CASMFLRAPRLTSAGTQYF. The CDR3 DNA follows: TGTGCCAGCATGTTTCTCAGGGCACCCAGACTTACCTCGGCGGGAACGCAGTATTTT.

This clone was picked up a small number of times. V gene TRBV5-1 combines with J gene TRBJ2-3, with 7 bases identical to TRBD1. V shed 0 bases and J 0 bases; nucleotides not matched to a gene: 4. There are 16 residues in the CDR3. CDR1 and CDR2 from the germline V gene are SGHRS and YFSETQ. The CDR3 spells CASSLGQGISTDTQYF. The CDR3 DNA sequence: TGCGCCAGCAGCTTGGGACAGGGAATTAGCACAGATACGCAGTATTTT.

This clone turned up a few times. The chain has TRBV30 and TRBJ1-5; D uncertain. CDR1 is GTSNPN, CDR2 SVGIG, per germline (reference sequence). V was trimmed by 1 base and J by 7 bases, leaving 11 bases between them. The CDR3 covers 13 residues. CDR3 DNA: TGTGCCTGGAGTGGTGGCCCTAGGCAGCCCCAGCATTTT. Protein sequence: CAWSGGPRQPQHF.

The chain combines TRBV14 with TRBJ1-1; D gene ambiguous. Germline CDR1 and CDR2: SGHDN and FVKESK. The CDR3 is 13 residues long. Between the trimmed V and J ends, which lost 4 bases and 0 bases, there was a span of 6 bases. The CDR3 protein is CASSLQLNTEAFF. Written as DNA, the CDR3 is TGTGCCAGCAGCCTTCAGCTGAACACTGAAGCTTTCTTT.

This clone turned up a few times. This chain links TRBV7-2 with TRBJ2-7; D unresolved. The CDR3 loop spans 14 amino acids. V lost 5 bases to trimming and J lost 6 bases, with 17 bases between them. Per the germline V gene, CDR1 is SGHTA and CDR2 is FQGNSA. The CDR3 loop is CASSRYRLLGEQYF. The CDR3 DNA follows: TGTGCCAGCAGCCGGTACCGGCTCCTTGGCGAGCAGTACTTC.

The V and J genes are TRBV4-1 and TRBJ2-5; D ambiguous. Germline V gene lookup returns CDR1 MGHRA and CDR2 YSYEKL. Trimming shortened V by 4 bases and J by 5 bases, and 14 bases separated the two germline ends. CDR3 length equals 14 residues. The CDR3 nucleotides are TGCGCCAGCAGCCTCATAGTGGTAGGGGAGACCCAGTACTTC. Amino acids: CASSLIVVGETQYF.

This clone was detected only a few times. The sample holds other DNA sequences that translate to the same CDR3. CDR3 residues: CASSPPSREQYF. The CDR3 DNA reads as TGTGCCAGCTCACCACCGAGCAGGGAGCAGTACTTC. This sequence joins TRBV18 and TRBJ2-7; D not resolved. V was trimmed by 0 bases and J by 7 bases, leaving 7 bases between them. This CDR3 spans 12 amino acids. Germline V gene sequence: CDR1 KGHSH, CDR2 LQKENI.

This clone was seen a handful of times. The V and J genes are TRBV5-4 and TRBJ1-1; D is undetermined. The V end lost 3 bases, the J end lost 4 bases, and 10 bases lay between the germline ends. CDR1 is SGHNT and CDR2 is YYREEE in the germline V gene (reference sequence). CDR3 size: 13 residues. The CDR3 protein is CASSSTPATEAFF. The CDR3 DNA reads as TGTGCCAGCAGCTCAACGCCCGCCACTGAAGCTTTCTTT. Looking up the rest from reference TRBV5-4 and TRBJ1-1 gives the full variable domain: ETGVTQSPTHLIKTRGQQVTLRCSSQSGHNTVSWYQQALGQGPQFIFQYYREEENGRGNFPPRFSGLQFPNYSSELNVNALELDDSALYLCASSSTPATEAFFGQGTRLTVV.

This clone was observed a few times. The chain recombines TRBV27 with TRBJ1-4, with a tentative D call TRBD1 (6 bases). Trimming removed 5 bases from V and 9 bases from J, with 28 bases in between. The CDR3 has 18 amino acids. CDR1 is MNHEY and CDR2 is SMNVEV in the germline V gene (reference sequence). CDR3 nucleotide sequence: TGTGCCAGCAGTCCCACCCCGGACAGTTGGGGACCTGATAAAAAACTGTTTTTT. Translated: CASSPTPDSWGPDKKLFF.

V and J are TRBV14 and TRBJ2-6, with 7 bases aligning to TRBD1. Germline CDR1 and CDR2: SGHDN and FVKESK. V gave up 4 bases and J gave up 1 base; unmatched junction bases: 7. The CDR3 has 17 residues. As DNA, the CDR3 is TGTGCCAGCAGCCGACAGGGTTGGTATTCTGGGGCCAACGTCCTGACTTTC. Protein: CASSRQGWYSGANVLTF.

This clone was seen a few times. This chain joins TRBV9 and TRBJ2-1; maybe TRBD1 (6 bases). The germline gives CDR1 SGDLS, CDR2 YYNGEE. The CDR3 length is 12 residues. V dropped 3 bases and J dropped 8 bases, with 9 bases sitting between them. CDR3 region: CASSAQGHEQFF. The CDR3 nucleotides read TGTGCCAGCAGCGCCCAGGGGCATGAGCAGTTCTTC.

The V call is TRBV6-5, the J call TRBJ2-2; D unresolved. CDR1 is MNHEY, CDR2 SVGAGI, per germline. The CDR3 contains 16 residues. V lost 2 bases and J lost 0, with 10 bases in between. This CDR3 reads CASSYQRLANTGELFF. DNA of the CDR3: TGTGCCAGCAGTTACCAGAGATTAGCGAACACCGGGGAGCTGTTTTTT.

This chain joins TRBV5-4 and TRBJ2-4; unclear D gene. The CDR3 totals 16 residues. The V end lost 3 bases, the J end lost 0 bases, and 13 bases lay between the germline ends. Per germline, CDR1 SGHNT and CDR2 YYREEE (reference sequence). The CDR3 nucleotides are TGTGCCAGCAGCTCTACGGGTTCACTAGCCAAAAACATTCAGTACTTC. Translation gives CASSSTGSLAKNIQYF.

This rearrangement joins TRBV2 to TRBJ2-1; D gene uncertain. Trimming pared 2 bases from V and 0 bases from J, leaving 8 bases between. The length of the CDR3 is 15 residues. Germline assignment: CDR1 SNHLY and CDR2 FYNNEI. The CDR3 nucleotides are TGTGCCAGCAGTGAAACTGGAAGCTCCTACAATGAGCAGTTCTTC. It yields the protein CASSETGSSYNEQFF.

The J gene is TRBJ1-5, the V gene TRBV5-6, with 8 bases identical to TRBD1. Germline trimming cut 4 bases from V and 7 bases from J; bases unmatched to any gene: 10. Germline V CDR1 and CDR2: SGHDT, YYEEEE. CDR3 length: 15 residues. This CDR3 is CASSRGQGVLQPQHF. In DNA form, the CDR3 reads TGTGCCAGCAGCCGTGGACAGGGCGTGTTGCAGCCCCAGCATTTT.